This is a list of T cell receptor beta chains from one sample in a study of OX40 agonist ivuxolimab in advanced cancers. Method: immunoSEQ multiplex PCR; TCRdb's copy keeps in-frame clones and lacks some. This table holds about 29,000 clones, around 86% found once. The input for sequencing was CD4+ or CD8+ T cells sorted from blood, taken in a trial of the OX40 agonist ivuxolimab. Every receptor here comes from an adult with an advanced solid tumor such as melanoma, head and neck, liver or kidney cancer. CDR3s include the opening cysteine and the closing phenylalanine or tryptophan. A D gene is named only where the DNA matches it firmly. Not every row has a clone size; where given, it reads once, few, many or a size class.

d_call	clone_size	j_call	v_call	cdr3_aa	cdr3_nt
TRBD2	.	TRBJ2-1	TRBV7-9	CASSLVGLAPNEQFF	TGTGCCAGCAGCTTAGTGGGACTAGCCCCCAATGAGCAGTTCTTC
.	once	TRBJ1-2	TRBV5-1	CASCWESGMTNYGYTF	TGCGCCAGCTGCTGGGAGAGCGGGATGACAAACTATGGCTACACCTTC
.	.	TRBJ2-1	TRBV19	CASTEGRGRQFF	TGTGCCAGTACCGAAGGGCGTGGGAGGCAGTTCTTC
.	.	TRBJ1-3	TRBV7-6	CASSWSGDDGNTIYF	TGTGCCAGCAGCTGGTCCGGAGACGATGGAAACACCATATATTTT
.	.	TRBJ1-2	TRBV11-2	CASSWGGSNYGYTF	TGTGCCAGCAGCTGGGGGGGGTCCAACTATGGCTACACCTTC
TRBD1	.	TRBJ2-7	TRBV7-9	CASSPGQGRSYEQYF	TGTGCCAGCAGCCCCGGACAGGGTAGGTCCTACGAGCAGTACTTC
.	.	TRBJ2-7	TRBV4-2	CASSQEWPYYEQYF	TGTGCCAGCAGCCAAGAATGGCCATACTACGAGCAGTACTTC
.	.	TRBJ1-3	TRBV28	CASMTGRSGNTIYF	TGTGCCAGCATGACGGGGCGATCAGGAAACACCATATATTTT
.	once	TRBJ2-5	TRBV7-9	CASSLGWPPQETQYF	TGTGCCAGCAGCTTAGGTTGGCCTCCCCAAGAGACCCAGTACTTC
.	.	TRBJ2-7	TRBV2	CASSQPGYLREQYF	TGTGCCAGCAGCCAGCCCGGGTATCTACGCGAGCAGTACTTC
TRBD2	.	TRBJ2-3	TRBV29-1	CSVGFLRVAGAEWITDTQYF	TGCAGCGTTGGGTTTTTAAGGGTAGCGGGAGCCGAGTGGATCACAGATACGCAGTATTTT
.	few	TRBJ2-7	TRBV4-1	CASSLVISYEQYF	TGCGCCAGCAGTCTGGTAATCTCCTACGAGCAGTACTTC
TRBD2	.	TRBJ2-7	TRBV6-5	CASSPSTSGAYEQYF	TGTGCCAGCAGTCCCTCGACTAGCGGGGCGTACGAGCAGTACTTC
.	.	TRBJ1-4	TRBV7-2	CASSLGGTNEKLFF	TGTGCCAGCAGCTTAGGAGGGACTAATGAAAAACTGTTTTTT
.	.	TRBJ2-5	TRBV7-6	CASSPGLIQETQYF	TGTGCCAGCAGTCCCGGACTAATACAAGAGACCCAGTACTTC
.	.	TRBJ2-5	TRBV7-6	CASSLAGPGEETQYF	TGTGCCAGCAGCTTAGCGGGCCCAGGGGAAGAGACCCAGTACTTC
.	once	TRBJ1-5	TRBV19	CASTPGRMSNQPQHF	TGTGCCAGTACCCCAGGGAGGATGAGCAATCAGCCCCAGCATTTT
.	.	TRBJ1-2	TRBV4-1	CATRGGSGAGYTF	TGCGCCACCCGGGGAGGGTCAGGGGCTGGCTACACCTTC
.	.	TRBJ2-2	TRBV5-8	CASSRKSRDLETGELFF	TGTGCCAGCAGCCGTAAAAGCCGGGATCTCGAAACCGGGGAGCTGTTTTTT
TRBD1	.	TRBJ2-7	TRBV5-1	CASSLGRDRSYEQYF	TGCGCCAGCAGCTTAGGACGGGACAGGTCCTACGAGCAGTACTTC
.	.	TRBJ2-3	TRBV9	CASSVDAGEDTQYF	TGTGCCAGCAGCGTAGATGCAGGGGAAGATACGCAGTATTTT
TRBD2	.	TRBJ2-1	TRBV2	CASSGRGGDEQFF	TGTGCCAGCAGTGGCCGGGGGGGCGATGAGCAGTTCTTC
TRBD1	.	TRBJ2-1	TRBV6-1	CASTETGQANNEQFF	TGTGCCAGCACCGAAACGGGACAGGCCAACAATGAGCAGTTCTTC
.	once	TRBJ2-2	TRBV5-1	CASSSDLGWGELFF	TGCGCCAGCAGCTCGGACCTGGGTTGGGGGGAGCTGTTTTTT
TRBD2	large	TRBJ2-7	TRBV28	CASKLAGVGYEQYF	TGTGCCAGCAAACTAGCGGGAGTTGGGTACGAGCAGTACTTC
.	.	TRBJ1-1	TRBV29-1	CSVVVSGAGTEAFF	TGCAGCGTTGTGGTATCTGGTGCGGGCACTGAAGCTTTCTTT
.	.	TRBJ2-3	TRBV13	CASSGTWGAPDTQYF	TGTGCCAGCAGCGGCACCTGGGGGGCCCCAGATACGCAGTATTTT
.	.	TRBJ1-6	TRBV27	CASSLSPNSPLHF	TGTGCCAGCAGTTTATCGCCTAATTCACCCCTCCACTTT
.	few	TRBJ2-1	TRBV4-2	CASSLGPTGPGQNNEQFF	TGTGCCAGCAGCCTGGGACCGACCGGCCCCGGACAGAACAATGAGCAGTTCTTC
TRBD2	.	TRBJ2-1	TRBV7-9	CASSSPSGSELFNEQFF	TGTGCCAGCAGCTCCCCGAGCGGGAGCGAATTGTTCAATGAGCAGTTCTTC
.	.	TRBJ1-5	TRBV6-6	CASSYEGNQPQHF	TGTGCCAGCAGTTACGAAGGGAATCAGCCCCAGCATTTT
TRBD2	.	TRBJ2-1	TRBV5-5	CASSTLAGSSYNEQFF	TGTGCCAGCAGCACCTTAGCGGGGAGCTCCTACAATGAGCAGTTCTTC
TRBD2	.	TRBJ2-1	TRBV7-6	CASSLAALAGGDEQFF	TGTGCCAGCAGCTTAGCGGCGCTAGCGGGGGGCGATGAGCAGTTCTTC
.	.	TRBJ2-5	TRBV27	CATQLKGPFGWTQYF	TGTGCCACCCAGTTAAAAGGGCCGTTCGGATGGACCCAGTACTTC
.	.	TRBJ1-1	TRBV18	CASSPQDTEAFF	TGTGCCAGCTCACCCCAGGACACTGAAGCTTTCTTT
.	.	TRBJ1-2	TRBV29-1	CSVEEGGRNYGYTF	TGCAGCGTTGAAGAGGGGGGAAGGAACTATGGCTACACCTTC
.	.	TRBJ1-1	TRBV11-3	CASSLGVNGAFF	TGTGCCAGCAGCTTAGGGGTCAATGGGGCTTTCTTT
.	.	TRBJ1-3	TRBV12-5	CASGLTPFRDSGNTIYF	TGTGCTAGTGGTCTGACCCCATTTAGGGACTCTGGAAACACCATATATTTT
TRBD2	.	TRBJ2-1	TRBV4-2	CASSQDTSGRLHEQFF	TGTGCCAGCAGCCAAGATACTAGCGGGAGGTTGCATGAGCAGTTCTTC
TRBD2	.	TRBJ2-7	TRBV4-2	CASSQEREPSGSYEQYF	TGTGCCAGCAGCCAAGAGAGGGAGCCTAGCGGGAGCTACGAGCAGTACTTC
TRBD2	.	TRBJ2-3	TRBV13	CASSSTDLAGGYLGDTQYF	TGTGCCAGCAGCTCGACAGACCTAGCGGGGGGGTACCTCGGGGATACGCAGTATTTT
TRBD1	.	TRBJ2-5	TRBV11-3	CASSLEYGGGQENF	TGTGCCAGCAGCTTAGAATATGGTGGGGGACAGGAAAACTTC
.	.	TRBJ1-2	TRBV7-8	CASSASSGFSLNF	TGTGCCAGCAGCGCCTCGTCGGGTTTCTCCCTCAACTTC
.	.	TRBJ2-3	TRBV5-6	CASSLGEGEYF	TGTGCCAGCAGCTTGGGGGAGGGGGAGTATTTT
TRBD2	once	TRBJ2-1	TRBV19	CASSPGLAGGPPYNEQFF	TGTGCCAGTAGTCCGGGACTAGCGGGAGGACCCCCCTACAATGAGCAGTTCTTC